This is a list of T cell receptor beta chains from one sample in a study of blood T cell repertoires in COVID-19. This table comes from immunoSEQ multiplex PCR, and its TCRdb copy is limited to in-frame clones, with some not included. In the table there are under 200,000 clones, roughly 84% of which are singletons. Sequenced material: PBMCs or T cells enriched from blood (not recorded which). These receptors came from a man aged 55 to 70 who had recovered from COVID-19. Both conserved end residues are part of each CDR3. Fields, in order: clone size, CDR3 length, J gene, V gene, D gene, CDR3 protein, CDR3 DNA. The D gene is left open where the match is weak. Clone size, where shown, is once, few, many, or a class for clones that have expanded.

>many|16|TRBJ2-1|TRBV5-1|.
CASSAQVLGSDAEQFF
TGCGCCAGCAGCGCACAGGTTCTTGGGTCTGATGCTGAGCAGTTCTTC
>.|13|TRBJ2-7|TRBV5-1|.
CASSLAGVREQYF
TGCGCCAGCAGCTTGGCAGGGGTCCGAGAGCAGTACTTC
>many|16|TRBJ1-5|TRBV27|.
CASSPRGLAGDQPQHF
TGTGCCAGCAGTCCCCGGGGACTCGCGGGCGATCAGCCCCAGCATTTT
>.|17|TRBJ2-7|TRBV9|TRBD1
CASSPHPGTGGNYEQYF
TGTGCCAGCAGCCCGCACCCTGGGACAGGGGGAAACTACGAGCAGTACTTC
>.|16|TRBJ1-6|TRBV2|.
CASSEGGTPHNSPLHF
TGTGCCAGCAGTGAAGGGGGGACACCGCATAATTCACCCCTCCACTTT
>once|16|TRBJ2-5|TRBV28|.
CASRVTGETNVETQYF
TGTGCCAGCAGGGTTACGGGGGAGACCAACGTAGAGACCCAGTACTTC
>.|15|TRBJ1-2|TRBV27|.
CASSLSPGHGHGYTF
TGTGCCAGCAGTTTATCTCCGGGACATGGACATGGCTACACCTTC
>.|16|TRBJ2-3|TRBV19|TRBD2
CASSIGASGSADTQYF
TGTGCCAGTAGTATAGGGGCTAGCGGGAGCGCAGATACGCAGTATTTT
>once|16|TRBJ1-1|TRBV3-1/TRBV3-2|TRBD1
CASSQRDRGRPTEAFF
TGTGCCAGCAGCCAACGGGACAGGGGGCGTCCCACTGAAGCTTTCTTT
>once|15|TRBJ2-5|TRBV5-1|.
CASSLGQRHPPTQYF
TGCGCCAGCAGCTTGGGGCAGCGGCACCCTCCGACCCAGTACTTC
>.|12|TRBJ2-1|TRBV21-1|.
CASRRGAGEQFF
TGTGCCAGCCGTCGGGGGGCAGGTGAGCAGTTCTTC
>.|13|TRBJ2-5|TRBV7-3|.
CASSTDSQETQYF
TGTGCCAGCAGCACTGACAGCCAAGAGACCCAGTACTTC
>.|13|TRBJ2-7|TRBV7-3|TRBD2
CASSRGSTDEQYF
TGTGCCAGCAGTCGCGGGAGTACCGACGAGCAGTACTTC
>.|15|TRBJ1-1|TRBV5-4|.
CASSLAPTGNTEAFF
TGTGCCAGCAGCTTGGCCCCGACAGGAAACACTGAAGCTTTCTTT
>.|14|TRBJ2-7|TRBV7-8|TRBD1
CASSLGTGVAEQYF
TGTGCCAGCAGCTTAGGGACAGGGGTCGCCGAGCAGTACTTC
>.|12|TRBJ1-5|TRBV28|.
CASSEGEQPQHF
TGTGCCAGCAGTGAGGGTGAACAGCCCCAGCATTTT
>.|14|TRBJ1-2|TRBV7-2|TRBD1
CASSLRQGIYGYTF
TGTGCCAGCAGCTTGCGACAGGGTATCTATGGCTACACCTTC
>many|15|TRBJ1-2|TRBV28|TRBD1
CASSPRDRGRHGYTF
TGTGCCAGCAGTCCGCGGGACAGGGGAAGACATGGCTACACCTTC
>.|17|TRBJ2-7|TRBV5-1|.
CASSPKVIGDSSYEQYF
TGCGCCAGCAGCCCGAAGGTAATAGGAGACAGTTCCTACGAGCAGTACTTC
>.|14|TRBJ2-7|TRBV9|TRBD1
CASSFRDRTHEQYF
TGTGCCAGCAGCTTCCGGGACAGGACGCACGAGCAGTACTTC
>.|13|TRBJ2-3|TRBV6-5|.
CASSYGGTDTQYF
TGTGCCAGCAGTTACGGGGGGACAGATACGCAGTATTTT
>once|15|TRBJ2-7|TRBV13|.
CASSFQQGWTYEQYF
TGTGCCAGCAGCTTTCAACAGGGATGGACCTACGAGCAGTACTTC
>.|14|TRBJ2-5|TRBV6-5|TRBD2
CASSHPGGGETQYF
TGTGCCAGCAGTCATCCCGGCGGGGGAGAGACCCAGTACTTC
>.|15|TRBJ2-7|TRBV5-1|TRBD2
CASSFGTSGSYEQYF
TGCGCCAGCAGCTTCGGGACTAGCGGATCCTACGAGCAGTACTTC
>.|15|TRBJ2-3|TRBV29-1|TRBD1
CSVLRDRGQTDTQYF
TGCAGCGTCCTCCGGGACAGGGGTCAAACAGATACGCAGTATTTT
>.|17|TRBJ2-2|TRBV19|.
CASSIYRRTESTGELFF
TGTGCCAGTAGTATCTACAGAAGGACAGAGAGCACCGGGGAGCTGTTTTTT
>once|15|TRBJ1-5|TRBV27|TRBD1
CASSLRTGGPASQHF
TGTGCCAGCAGTTTACGGACAGGGGGTCCTGCTTCCCAGCATTTT
>few|16|TRBJ1-2|TRBV29-1|TRBD1
CSVPMGQGNTYYGYTF
TGCAGCGTCCCTATGGGACAGGGGAATACCTACTATGGCTACACCTTC
>.|14|TRBJ1-4|TRBV7-3|.
CASSPPSGSEKLFF
TGTGCCAGCAGCCCCCCTTCGGGGAGTGAAAAACTGTTTTTT
>.|17|TRBJ2-4|TRBV30|TRBD1
CAWSDRSSGGAANIQYF
TGTGCCTGGAGTGACCGCAGCTCAGGGGGCGCGGCAAACATTCAGTACTTC
>.|18|TRBJ2-1|TRBV6-1|TRBD2
CASSAWTSGGTIYNEQFF
TGTGCCAGCAGTGCGTGGACTAGCGGGGGGACTATTTACAATGAGCAGTTCTTC
>.|15|TRBJ2-3|TRBV11-2|TRBD1
CASTVRTGGSDTQYF
TGTGCCAGCACCGTTCGGACAGGGGGCTCGGATACGCAGTATTTT
>.|18|TRBJ2-1|TRBV11-2|TRBD2
CASSQVISSGSSYNEQFF
TGTGCCAGCAGCCAAGTGATATCAAGCGGGAGTTCCTACAATGAGCAGTTCTTC
>.|15|TRBJ1-1|TRBV28|.
CASSRVSRTDAEAFF
TGTGCCAGCAGCCGAGTTTCTCGGACAGACGCTGAAGCTTTCTTT
>.|14|TRBJ2-2|TRBV29-1|TRBD1
CSVGTGVKGGELFF
TGCAGCGTGGGGACAGGGGTCAAGGGCGGGGAGCTGTTTTTT
>.|15|TRBJ1-2|TRBV28|.
CASRLESGRNYGYTF
TGTGCCAGCAGACTCGAGAGCGGACGAAACTATGGCTACACCTTC
>.|13|TRBJ1-5|TRBV11-2|TRBD1
CASSGTVYQPQHF
TGTGCCAGCAGCGGGACAGTATATCAGCCCCAGCATTTT
>.|18|TRBJ2-3|TRBV5-1|TRBD2
CASSFPTSGGSGTDTQYF
TGCGCCAGCAGCTTTCCGACTAGCGGGGGGTCCGGCACAGATACGCAGTATTTT
>.|16|TRBJ2-1|TRBV5-1|.
CASKPTPGEAYNEQFF
TGCGCCAGCAAACCCACACCCGGGGAAGCCTACAATGAGCAGTTCTTC
>.|14|TRBJ1-6|TRBV6-5|TRBD1
CASSRTGGDSPLHF
TGTGCCAGCAGTCGAACAGGGGGGGATTCACCCCTCCACTTT
>.|14|TRBJ2-7|TRBV10-3|.
CAISESAGPIGQYF
TGTGCCATCAGTGAGTCTGCGGGTCCGATCGGGCAGTACTTC
>few|14|TRBJ1-1|TRBV5-1|.
CASSRSGVNTEAFF
TGCGCCAGCAGCCGGTCAGGGGTGAACACTGAAGCTTTCTTT
>.|15|TRBJ1-3|TRBV25-1|.
CASSEWASSGNTIYF
TGTGCCAGCAGTGAATGGGCGAGCTCTGGAAACACCATATATTTT
>once|19|TRBJ2-7|TRBV6-2/TRBV6-3|TRBD2
CASSFPRSLPREDFYEQYF
TGTGCCAGCAGTTTCCCGAGGTCCCTCCCACGGGAGGATTTCTACGAGCAGTACTTC
>.|14|TRBJ2-7|TRBV28|TRBD1
CASSPPGTGPEQYF
TGTGCCAGCAGTCCGCCCGGGACAGGGCCCGAGCAGTACTTC
>once|13|TRBJ2-5|TRBV7-6|.
CASSLPSTETQYF
TGTGCCAGCAGCTTGCCTAGCACCGAGACCCAGTACTTC
>.|15|TRBJ2-7|TRBV5-1|TRBD2
CASARGGARSYEQYF
TGCGCCAGCGCTCGGGGAGGGGCGCGCTCCTACGAGCAGTACTTC